This entry lists 8 T cell receptor beta chains sequenced from one sample in a study of CD8+ T cells in alopecia areata (dated 2018 in TCRdb). The library came from the immunoSEQ multiplex PCR assay. RNA was extracted from all samples and reverse transcribed into cDNA as template for TCR sequencing. TCRdb carries this immuneACCESS record with in-frame sequences only. Its versions omit some clonotypes, under half of them owing to an unresolved V gene in the studies checked, with the rest unexplained. This sample has around 290,000 clones in its table, and 55% to 75% of those were observed once. Of the sample, about 1.7% falls within the top ten clones. Read against the paper, the sample's time point label means: roughly 24 weeks on oral tofacitinib. The sample's treatment or condition label, decoded: oral pan-JAK inhibitor, 5-10 mg twice daily. The material was CD4+ T cells sorted from blood, obtained at week 24, from a patient treated with tofacitinib. These receptors were collected from a human donor with alopecia areata.

The chain recombines TRBV5-6 with TRBJ1-2; D ambiguous. V dropped 1 base and J dropped 4 bases, with 8 bases sitting between them. The CDR3 has 13 residues. The germline CDR1 and CDR2 sequences are SGHDT and YYEEEE. The CDR3 sequence: CASSLRELYGYTF. CDR3 bases: TGTGCCAGCAGCTTGAGGGAACTCTATGGCTACACCTTC. Filled out from reference TRBV5-6 and TRBJ1-2, the complete variable domain reads DAGVTQSPTHLIKTRGQQVTLRCSPKSGHDTVSWYQQALGQGPQFIFQYYEEEERQRGNFPDRFSGHQFPNYSSELNVNALLLGDSALYLCASSLRELYGYTFGSGTRLTVV.

A note on this clone: Different DNA sequences within this sample yield the same CDR3. The genes are TRBV20-1 and TRBJ1-5; D not resolved. The CDR3 runs 11 residues. Trimming took 1 base from V and 7 from J, leaving 5 bases between them. Germline V lookup: CDR1 DFQATT, CDR2 SNEGSKA (reference sequence). The CDR3 region has the DNA TGCAGTGCTAGAGTAGGACAGCCCCAGCATTTT. It encodes CSARVGQPQHF.

The chain joins TRBV30 to TRBJ1-5; the D gene is possibly TRBD1 (6 bases). The ends were cut back, 2 bases at V and 2 bases at J, with 19 bases in the middle. This CDR3 comprises 17 residues. Germline V gene data show CDR1 as GTSNPN and CDR2 as SVGIG (reference sequence). The CDR3 sequence is CAWSSRGGIFGNQPQHF. CDR3 in DNA: TGTGCCTGGAGTTCCCGAGGGGGGATTTTTGGCAATCAGCCCCAGCATTTT.

About this clone itself: This CDR3 is also generated by other DNA sequences in the sample. This chain joins TRBV6-5 and TRBJ1-2; TRBD1 matches at 10 bases. The J segment lost 5 bases and the V segment lost 4 bases, leaving 4 bases of the junction unmatched. Germline values: CDR1 MNHEY, CDR2 SVGAGI. The CDR3 consists of 14 residues. The CDR3 is CASSLTGGAYGYTF. The CDR3 nucleotides read TGTGCCAGCAGTTTGACAGGGGGCGCTTATGGCTACACCTTC.

This clone has more than one count but fewer than ten. This chain joins TRBV7-2 and TRBJ1-6; D is unclear. Looked up from germline, CDR1 is SGHTA and CDR2 is FQGNSA. The ends were cut back, 5 bases at V and 7 bases at J, with 18 bases in the middle. This CDR3 contains 16 residues. The CDR3 nucleotides read TGTGCCAGCAGCCGATCCAAGAGTACCCCCAATTCACCCCTCCACTTT. Amino acid sequence: CASSRSKSTPNSPLHF.

The gene calls are TRBV30 and TRBJ2-7; tentative D call: TRBD1 (6 bases). V was shortened by 0 bases and J by 5 bases, with 17 bases between the two germline ends. Germline V gene sequence: CDR1 GTSNPN, CDR2 SVGIG (reference sequence). This CDR3 comprises 15 residues. The CDR3 sequence is CAWSVARGNTHEQYF. As DNA, the CDR3 is TGTGCCTGGAGTGTCGCCAGGGGCAATACCCACGAGCAGTACTTC.

Points on this clone: The same CDR3 also results from other DNA sequences found in this sample. This chain connects TRBV7-9 to TRBJ2-1; D call uncertain. V lost 1 base and J lost 8, with 3 bases in between. This CDR3 contains 11 residues. Germline-derived CDR1 and CDR2 are SEHNR and FQNEAQ (reference sequence). The CDR3 DNA reads as TGTGCCAGCAGCTTAGTTGATGAGCAGTTCTTC. This encodes CASSLVDEQFF. The whole variable domain, remainder taken from reference TRBV7-9 and TRBJ2-1, is DTGVSQNPRHKITKRGQNVTFRCDPISEHNRLYWYRQTLGQGPEFLTYFQNEAQLEKSRLLSDRFSAERPKGSFSTLEIQRTEQGDSAMYLCASSLVDEQFFGPGTRLTVL.

The rearrangement uses TRBV9 and TRBJ2-1; a possible D gene is TRBD2 (6 bases). The V end lost 3 bases, the J end lost 4 bases, and 17 bases lay between the germline ends. The CDR3 length is 16 residues. Germline-derived CDR1 and CDR2 are SGDLS and YYNGEE. The CDR3 region has the DNA TGTGCCAGCAGCGAAGCGGGTCTACCCTTTTACAATGAGCAGTTCTTC. Protein sequence: CASSEAGLPFYNEQFF.